These 27 T cell receptor beta chains were sequenced from one sample in a study of blood T cell repertoires in COVID-19. Clones were sequenced by immunoSEQ multiplex PCR, and TCRdb holds only the in-frame ones, with some missing. The repertoire holds tens of thousands of clones, 70% to 90% seen once, with less than 15% in the top ten. Material: peripheral blood. The source of these receptors is a woman between 65 and 79 years old in a cohort sampled during active COVID-19.

This clone was recorded only once. The chain joins TRBV7-3 to TRBJ2-3; 11 bases line up with TRBD2. The germline V gene has CDR1 SGHTA and CDR2 FQGTGA. The CDR3 spans 16 residues. V trimming: 4 bases; J trimming: 1 base; junction bases outside the gene matches: 4. The CDR3: CASSSGLADGTDTQYF. DNA for the CDR3: TGTGCCAGCAGCTCGGGACTAGCGGACGGCACAGATACGCAGTATTTT.

This chain's CDR3 is CASSDRGFSYEQYF. CDR3 coding DNA: TGTGCCAGCAGTGACAGGGGCTTCTCCTACGAGCAGTACTTC. V gene TRBV13 combines with J gene TRBJ2-7, with TRBD1 matching over 8 bases. Germline V gene sequence: CDR1 PRHDT, CDR2 FYEKMQ (reference sequence). After removal of 6 bases from V and 0 bases from J, the junction contained 4 bases not matched to a gene. The CDR3 sequence is 14 residues long.

The V and J genes are TRBV10-3 and TRBJ2-3; 11 bases align to TRBD2. This CDR3 has 15 residues. Germline V gives CDR1 ENHRY, CDR2 SYGVKD. Trimming at V came to 6 bases and at J to 7 bases, leaving 9 bases not matched to a gene. Written as DNA, the CDR3 is TGTGCCATCAGCATAGCGGGAGGGCCGTCGAATACGCAGTATTTT. Amino acid sequence: CAISIAGGPSNTQYF.

This clone was seen a single time. The chain recombines TRBV18 with TRBJ2-2, with no clear D. CDR3 size: 12 residues. The ends were cut back, 8 bases at V and 5 bases at J, with 9 bases in the middle. Germline V lookup: CDR1 KGHSH, CDR2 LQKENI. The CDR3 sequence is CASRQVTGELFF. CDR3 DNA sequence: TGTGCCAGCCGCCAGGTAACCGGGGAGCTGTTTTTT.

V gene TRBV11-3 combines with J gene TRBJ2-3; TRBD1 is a possible D gene (6 bases). The CDR3 has 15 residues. Trimming shortened V by 5 bases and J by 0 bases, and 12 bases separated the two germline ends. Germline-derived CDR1 and CDR2 are SGHNT and YENEEA. In DNA, the CDR3 is TGTGCCAGCAGCCGACAGGAAGTTAGCACAGATACGCAGTATTTT. Translating gives CASSRQEVSTDTQYF.

The genes are TRBV3-1 (or the pseudogene TRBV3-2) and TRBJ2-5, with 8 bases matching TRBD2. There are 14 residues in the CDR3. The V gene end was trimmed by 3 bases and the J gene end by 1 base; junction bases not matched to a gene: 1. Germline CDR1 is LGHDT and CDR2 is YNNKEL (reference sequence). The CDR3 DNA reads as TGTGCCAGCAGCCAGGCGGGAGGCCAAGAGACCCAGTACTTC. Translation gives CASSQAGGQETQYF.

This chain uses TRBV7-9 with TRBJ2-7; D possibly corresponds to TRBD1 (5 bases). The CDR3 is 15 residues long. CDR1 and CDR2 (germline): SEHNR, FQNEAQ (reference sequence). V gave up 3 bases and J gave up 0 bases, with 12 bases separating them. This chain's CDR3 is CASSLAGKFSYEQYF. DNA of the CDR3: TGTGCCAGCAGCTTGGCAGGGAAATTCTCCTACGAGCAGTACTTC.

The V and J genes are TRBV10-2 and TRBJ1-1; D is undetermined. Germline V gives CDR1 WSHSY, CDR2 SAAADI. V gave up 3 bases and J gave up 0 bases, with 17 bases separating them. CDR3 length equals 17 residues. Here the CDR3 DNA reads TGCGCCAGCAGTGATAGCAGCGGCAGCTACATGAACACTGAAGCTTTCTTT. Translating gives CASSDSSGSYMNTEAFF.

This rearrangement joins TRBV29-1 to TRBJ1-2, with D uncertain. CDR3 length: 16 amino acids. Germline V CDR1 and CDR2: SQVTM, ANQGSEA. V was pared by 0 bases and J by 8 bases, with 22 bases between. The CDR3: CSVEDRRTDMSGGYTF. Written as DNA, the CDR3 is TGCAGCGTTGAAGATCGCCGTACCGACATGTCTGGAGGCTACACCTTC.

CDR3 loop: CASSQDPGQGAWNEQFF. The CDR3 DNA sequence: TGCGCCAGCAGCCAAGACCCCGGACAGGGGGCATGGAATGAGCAGTTCTTC. This chain joins TRBV4-1 and TRBJ2-1; TRBD1 matches at 11 bases. With V trimmed by 0 bases and J by 7 bases, 8 bases remained unmatched. Germline loops: CDR1 MGHRA, CDR2 YSYEKL. This CDR3 is built from 17 residues.

The chain employs TRBV28 and TRBJ2-1, with D perhaps matching TRBD1 (5 bases). V was clipped by 1 base and J by 7 bases, with 11 bases between them. Germline CDR1 MDHEN, CDR2 SYDVKM. The CDR3 spans 14 residues. CDR3 bases: TGTGCCAGCAGTTTATCAGGGATAGGGAATGAGCAGTTCTTC. This encodes CASSLSGIGNEQFF.

This chain uses TRBV7-9 with TRBJ2-1, with D possibly TRBD1 on 5 matching bases. V lost 3 bases and J 0 bases, leaving 9 bases between the germline ends. The CDR3 is 15 residues long. Germline lookup yields CDR1 SEHNR and CDR2 FQNEAQ (reference sequence). The CDR3 nucleotides are TGTGCCAGCAGCTTTAGGGGCGACTCCTACAATGAGCAGTTCTTC. This translates into CASSFRGDSYNEQFF.

The chain couples TRBV25-1 to TRBJ2-7; 7 positions match TRBD2. CDR3 length: 17 amino acids. V gave up 1 base and J gave up 5 bases; unmatched junction bases: 14. Germline V gene sequence: CDR1 MGHDK, CDR2 SYGVNS. CDR3 protein: CASSEFRWGRDWNEQYF. The CDR3 DNA reads as TGTGCCAGCAGTGAATTTCGTTGGGGGAGGGATTGGAACGAGCAGTACTTC.

About this clone: No conserved phenylalanine or tryptophan ends this CDR3, so it is likely a read error. It is unclear where the CDR3 begins or ends on the DNA, so no DNA is shown, and the CDR3 is as TCRdb lists it. This sequence joins TRBV24-1 and TRBJ2-3; the table calls TRBD2, which could not be checked here. The CDR3 contains 13 residues when both ends are counted. CDR1 and CDR2 (germline): KGHDR, SFDVKD. The chain's CDR3 is CATSDLPMTSGKG.

The J gene is TRBJ2-7, the V gene TRBV5-1; D may be TRBD1 (6 bases). The CDR3 consists of 16 residues. Germline V gives CDR1 SGHRS, CDR2 YFSETQ. Trimming shortened V by 0 bases and J by 3 bases, and 16 bases separated the two germline ends. Here the CDR3 reads CASSLAVTGGVYEQYF. Here the CDR3 DNA reads TGCGCCAGCAGCTTGGCGGTGACAGGAGGAGTCTACGAGCAGTACTTC.

This clone occurred once. This chain uses TRBV3-1 (or the pseudogene TRBV3-2) with TRBJ2-3; 15 bases are a match to TRBD2. With V trimmed by 6 bases and J by 7 bases, 5 bases remained unmatched. The CDR3 is 15 amino acids. Germline lookup yields CDR1 LGHDT and CDR2 YNNKEL (reference sequence). The CDR3, as DNA: TGTGCCAGCAGTTATGGGACTAGCGGGAGGTATACGCAGTATTTT. It codes for CASSYGTSGRYTQYF.

A single count supports this clone. The V and J genes are TRBV11-2 and TRBJ2-3; D perhaps matches TRBD2 (6 bases). The CDR3 consists of 13 residues. V was pared by 5 bases and J by 4 bases, with 10 bases between. From germline, CDR1 is SGHAT and CDR2 FQNNGV. The CDR3, as DNA: TGTGCCAGCAGCCCCAGGGAGGCAGATACGCAGTATTTT. This translates into CASSPREADTQYF.

The CDR3 reads CASSIVHGTGGIYGYTF. The CDR3 DNA reads as TGTGCCAGTAGTATAGTCCACGGGACAGGGGGCATCTATGGCTACACCTTC. The V and J genes are TRBV19 and TRBJ1-2, with 12 nucleotides matching TRBD1. Germline V gives CDR1 LNHDA, CDR2 SQIVND (reference sequence). The CDR3 contains 17 residues. The V gene end was trimmed by 1 base and the J gene end by 4 bases; junction bases not matched to a gene: 7.

This clone was recorded once. The chain combines TRBV11-3 with TRBJ2-1, with 8 nucleotides matching TRBD2. Germline CDR1 and CDR2: SGHNT and YENEEA. V was pared by 5 bases and J by 2 bases, with 11 bases of the junction left unmatched. The CDR3 length is 17 residues. CDR3 in DNA: TGTGCCAGCAGCCCTGAAAAAGCGGGAGCACCCTACAATGAGCAGTTCTTC. Protein: CASSPEKAGAPYNEQFF. Combining the CDR3 with reference TRBV11-3 and TRBJ2-1 gives the whole variable domain EAGVVQSPRYKIIEKKQPVAFWCNPISGHNTLYWYLQNLGQGPELLIRYENEEAVDDSQLPKDRFSAERLKGVDSTLKIQPAELGDSAVYLCASSPEKAGAPYNEQFFGPGTRLTVL.

The genes are TRBV28 and TRBJ2-7, with TRBD1 identical over 7 bases. The CDR3 is 14 residues long. Unmatched junction bases numbered 7, after V lost 5 bases and J lost 3 bases. From germline, CDR1 is MDHEN and CDR2 SYDVKM. CDR3 sequence (DNA): TGTGCCAGCAGTACCGGGACAGACCTCTACGAGCAGTACTTC. Protein product: CASSTGTDLYEQYF.

The V call is TRBV10-2, the J call TRBJ2-3; 8 nucleotides align to TRBD2. CDR3 length: 16 residues. With 9 bases clipped from V and 4 bases from J, the junction kept 15 bases outside the gene matches. Germline V gene data show CDR1 as WSHSY and CDR2 as SAAADI. CDR3 sequence: CASEVGEREFADTQYF. In nucleotides, the CDR3 is TGCGCCAGTGAGGTTGGGGAGCGGGAGTTCGCAGATACGCAGTATTTT.

The gene calls are TRBV4-3 and TRBJ2-7; 9 nucleotides line up with TRBD1. After removal of 2 bases from V and 4 bases from J, the junction contained 12 bases not matched to a gene. The germline V gene has CDR1 LGHNA and CDR2 YSLEER. The CDR3 is 17 amino acids. Here the CDR3 DNA reads TGCGCCAGCAGCCAAATGGGGGACGACAGGGGGGTATACGAGCAGTACTTC. Translated, it gives CASSQMGDDRGVYEQYF.

The V gene is TRBV5-1, the J gene TRBJ2-7; 12 positions match TRBD2. Trimming took 3 bases from V and 6 from J; bases not matched to a gene: 4. Germline V gene data show CDR1 as SGHRS and CDR2 as YFSETQ. This CDR3 is 14 amino acids long. The CDR3, as DNA: TGCGCCAGCAGCTCTCGGACTAGCGGGATCGAGCAGTACTTC. Its translation: CASSSRTSGIEQYF.

The gene calls are TRBV12-3 or TRBV12-4 and TRBJ2-7; D is perhaps TRBD2 (5 bases). Trimming took off 8 bases at V and 3 bases at J, with 11 bases between the two ends. The CDR3 has 12 amino acids. The CDR3 coding sequence is TGTGCCAGCTCTCAACGGGGCTACGAGCAGTACTTC. Amino acids: CASSQRGYEQYF.

V and J are TRBV6-5 and TRBJ1-1; 7 bases align to TRBD1. CDR1 and CDR2 from the germline V gene are MNHEY and SVGAGI. J lost 4 bases, V lost 4 bases, and 9 bases had no gene match. The CDR3 spans 15 residues. CDR3 nucleotides: TGTGCCAGCAGTTCGACCTCAGGGGGAAGCACTGAAGCTTTCTTT. It encodes CASSSTSGGSTEAFF.

The chain joins TRBV27 to TRBJ1-5; D is uncertain. The CDR3 has 16 amino acids. V lost 5 bases, J lost 2 bases, and 16 bases lay in between. Germline V gene data show CDR1 as MNHEY and CDR2 as SMNVEV (reference sequence). CDR3 sequence (DNA): TGTGCCAGCAGTCCCTGGGCCCGGCAGGGCAATCAGCCCCAGCATTTT. Translation: CASSPWARQGNQPQHF.

This clone has just a few counts. The V gene is TRBV28, the J gene TRBJ1-5; D remains unclear. Germline assignment: CDR1 MDHEN and CDR2 SYDVKM. Trimming cost V 1 base and J 5 bases, with 3 bases left between them. There are 12 residues in the CDR3. CDR3 DNA sequence: TGTGCCAGCAGTTTATTAGATCAGCCCCAGCATTTT. It specifies CASSLLDQPQHF.